This TCR beta chain was captured in a study of CD8+ T cells in alopecia areata. The sample's treatment: oral pan-JAK inhibitor, 5-10 mg twice daily. It was cDNA, reverse transcribed from extracted RNA, that served as the sequencing template. Clones were read by immunoSEQ multiplex PCR, and TCRdb kept only the in-frame ones, dropping some. Of about 190,000 clones listed, roughly 60% were seen once; the top ten hold approximately 1.3%. CDR1 GTSNPN and CDR2 SVGIG come from the germline V gene (reference sequence). V dropped 0 bases and J dropped 1 base, with 6 bases sitting between them. This CDR3 spans 13 amino acids.

The rearrangement links TRBV30 to TRBJ1-1; no clear D. The specimen was CD4+ T cells sorted from blood, collected between weeks 49 and 50, from a patient treated with tofacitinib. This TCR was sampled from a human donor with alopecia areata. The DNA for the CDR3 is TGTGCCTGGAGTGTATGGCCGAACACTGAAGCTTTCTTT. Amino acid sequence: CAWSVWPNTEAFF.